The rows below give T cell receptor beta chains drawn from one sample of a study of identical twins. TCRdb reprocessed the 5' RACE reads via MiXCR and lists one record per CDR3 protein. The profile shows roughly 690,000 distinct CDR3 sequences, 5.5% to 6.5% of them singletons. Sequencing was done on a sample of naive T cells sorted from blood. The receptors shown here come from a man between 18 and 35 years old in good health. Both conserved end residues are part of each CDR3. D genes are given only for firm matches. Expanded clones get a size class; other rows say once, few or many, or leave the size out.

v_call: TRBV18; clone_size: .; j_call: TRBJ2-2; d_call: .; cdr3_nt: TGTGCCAGCTCACCAAGACCGGCGGGACTGAACACCGGGGAGCTGTTTTTT; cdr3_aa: CASSPRPAGLNTGELFF
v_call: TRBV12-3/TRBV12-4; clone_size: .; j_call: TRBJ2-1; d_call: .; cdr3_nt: TGTGCCAGCGGCGACGGGTTGGGTGGCGAGCAGTTCTTC; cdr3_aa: CASGDGLGGEQFF
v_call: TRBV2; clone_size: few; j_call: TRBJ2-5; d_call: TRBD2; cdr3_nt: TGTGCCAGCAGTGTGGTCGGTTCGTCGGGACTAGCGCCCGGGACCCAGTACTTC; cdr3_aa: CASSVVGSSGLAPGTQYF
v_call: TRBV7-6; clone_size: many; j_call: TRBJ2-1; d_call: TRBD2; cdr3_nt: TGTGCCAGCAGCTTAGGTCCTAGCGGGACGCACCCCAATGAGCAGTTCTTC; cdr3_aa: CASSLGPSGTHPNEQFF
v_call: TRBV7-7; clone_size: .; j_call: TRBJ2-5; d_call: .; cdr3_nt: TGTGCCAGCAGCCCTGCCGGGGACGCACAAGAGACCCAGTACTTC; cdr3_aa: CASSPAGDAQETQYF
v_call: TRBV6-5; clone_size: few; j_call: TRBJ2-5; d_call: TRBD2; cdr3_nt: TGTGCCAGCAGTTACTCGTCAGTCACCGGCGGGAGGGCCATGGAGACCCAGTACTTC; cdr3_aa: CASSYSSVTGGRAMETQYF
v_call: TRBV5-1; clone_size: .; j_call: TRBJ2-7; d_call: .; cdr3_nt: TGCGCCAGCAGCTTACCAGGAACGAAATCCTACGAGCAGTACTTC; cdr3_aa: CASSLPGTKSYEQYF
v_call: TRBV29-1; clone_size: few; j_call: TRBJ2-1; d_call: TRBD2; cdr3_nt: TGCAGCGGCCGGGGACTAGCGGCCTACAATGAGCAGTTCTTC; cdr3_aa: CSGRGLAAYNEQFF
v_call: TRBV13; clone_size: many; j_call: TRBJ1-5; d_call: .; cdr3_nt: TGTGCCAGCAGCTTAGATATGGGGGCGGGGGATAGCAATCAGCCCCAGCATTTT; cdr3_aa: CASSLDMGAGDSNQPQHF
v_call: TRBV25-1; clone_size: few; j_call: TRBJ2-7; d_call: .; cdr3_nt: TGTGCCAGCAGCATCACCTCCCTAGGAAACGAGCAGTACTTC; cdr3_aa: CASSITSLGNEQYF
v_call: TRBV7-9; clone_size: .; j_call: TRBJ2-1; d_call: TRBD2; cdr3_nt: TGTGCCATCACTAGCGGGAACTCCTACAATGAGCAGTTCTTC; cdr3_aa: CAITSGNSYNEQFF
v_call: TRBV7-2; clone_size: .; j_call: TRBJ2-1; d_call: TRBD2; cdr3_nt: TGTGCCAGCAGCTTAGCGAGGGAAGGGGCGGGAGACCCATCATGGCGAGGTGAGCAGTTCTTC; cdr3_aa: CASSLAREGAGDPSWRGEQFF
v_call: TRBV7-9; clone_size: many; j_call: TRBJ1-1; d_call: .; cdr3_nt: TGTGCCAGCAGCTTACCGATGGAGGTTGAAGCTTTCTTT; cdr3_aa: CASSLPMEVEAFF
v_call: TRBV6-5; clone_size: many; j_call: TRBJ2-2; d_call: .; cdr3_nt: TGTGCCAGCAGTTACTCGGGTCCGGCGAACACCGGGGAGCTGTTTTTT; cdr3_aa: CASSYSGPANTGELFF
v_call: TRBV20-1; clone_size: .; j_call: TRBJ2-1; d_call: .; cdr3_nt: TGCAGTGGGGGGACGACTAGGACGCACAATGAGCAGTTCTTC; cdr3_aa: CSGGTTRTHNEQFF
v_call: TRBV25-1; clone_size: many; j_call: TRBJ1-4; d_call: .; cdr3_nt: TGTGCCAGCAGTCTGAATAGCGCTAATGAAAAACTGTTTTTT; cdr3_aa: CASSLNSANEKLFF
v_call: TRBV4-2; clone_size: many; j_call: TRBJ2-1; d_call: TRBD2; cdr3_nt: TGTGCCAGCAGCCAAGAGAGGGGACTAGGGTCAAACAATGAGCAGTTCTTC; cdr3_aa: CASSQERGLGSNNEQFF
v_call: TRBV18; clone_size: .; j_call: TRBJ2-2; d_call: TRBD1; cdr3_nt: TGTGCCAGCTCACCACAACGGACAGGGGGTAACACCGGGGAGCTGTTTTTT; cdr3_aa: CASSPQRTGGNTGELFF
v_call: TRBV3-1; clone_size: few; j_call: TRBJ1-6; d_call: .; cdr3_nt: TGTGCCAGCAGCCCAGGGACGAATTCACCCCTCCACTTT; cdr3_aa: CASSPGTNSPLHF
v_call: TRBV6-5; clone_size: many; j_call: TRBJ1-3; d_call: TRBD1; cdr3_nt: TGTGCCAGCAGTTACTTAGACAGGGGGAGGAACACCATATATTTT; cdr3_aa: CASSYLDRGRNTIYF
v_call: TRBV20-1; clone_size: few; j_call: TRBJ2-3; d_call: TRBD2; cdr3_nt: TGCAGTGCTAGCCGACTAGCGGGTAGCACAGATACGCAGTATTTT; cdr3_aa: CSASRLAGSTDTQYF
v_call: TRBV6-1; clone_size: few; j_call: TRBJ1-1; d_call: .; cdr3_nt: TGTGCCAGCAGCGGGGTTCGGAACACTGAAGCTTTCTTT; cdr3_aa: CASSGVRNTEAFF
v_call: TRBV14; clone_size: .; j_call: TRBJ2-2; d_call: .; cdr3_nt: TGTGCCAGCAGCTCGGCAAGGGGCGGGGAGCTGTTTTTT; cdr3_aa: CASSSARGGELFF
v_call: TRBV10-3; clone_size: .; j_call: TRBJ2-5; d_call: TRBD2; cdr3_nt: TGTGCCATCAGTGAGTCGTCGGGAGGATACCAAGAGACCCAGTACTTC; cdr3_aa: CAISESSGGYQETQYF
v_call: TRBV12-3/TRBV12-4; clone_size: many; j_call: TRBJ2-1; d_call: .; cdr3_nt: TGTGCCAGCAGGAGCACCGGGACTGGTAATGAGCAGTTCTTC; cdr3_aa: CASRSTGTGNEQFF
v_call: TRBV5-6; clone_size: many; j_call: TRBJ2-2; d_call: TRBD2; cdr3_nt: TGTGCCAGCAGCTTGAGAAGACTAGCGGGAGTGATCACCGGGGAGCTGTTTTTT; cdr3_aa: CASSLRRLAGVITGELFF
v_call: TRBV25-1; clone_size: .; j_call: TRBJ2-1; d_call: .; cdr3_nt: TGTGCCAGCAGTGTCGGGCACCAACGGGACATACGGAGGTGGGAGCAGTTCTTC; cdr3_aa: CASSVGHQRDIRRWEQFF
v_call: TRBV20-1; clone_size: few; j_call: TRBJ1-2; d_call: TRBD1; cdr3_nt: TGCAGTGCCCGCCCCATGACAGGGGGCGATAGTGGCTACACCTTC; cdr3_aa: CSARPMTGGDSGYTF
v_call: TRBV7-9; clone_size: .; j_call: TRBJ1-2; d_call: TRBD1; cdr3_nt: TGTGCCAGCAGCTTAGTTCAGGGGGCAGACTACACCTTC; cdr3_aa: CASSLVQGADYTF
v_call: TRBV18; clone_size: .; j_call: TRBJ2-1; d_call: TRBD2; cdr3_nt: TGTGCCAGCTCAGGTCGCTCTGGACTAGTCTATGAGCAGTTCTTC; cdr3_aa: CASSGRSGLVYEQFF
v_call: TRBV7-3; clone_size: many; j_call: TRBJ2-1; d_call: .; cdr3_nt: TGTGCCAGCAGCTTAGTGTTGGGTAGCGTAGACGGTGAGCAGTTCTTC; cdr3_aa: CASSLVLGSVDGEQFF
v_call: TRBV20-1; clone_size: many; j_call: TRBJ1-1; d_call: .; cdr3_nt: TGCAGTGCTAGAGTTCCAGGGAGCACTGAAGCTTTCTTT; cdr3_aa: CSARVPGSTEAFF
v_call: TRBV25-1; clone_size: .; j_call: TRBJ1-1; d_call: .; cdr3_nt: TGTGCCAGCAGTGATCTTGGGATGGGCACTGAAGCTTTCTTT; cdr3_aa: CASSDLGMGTEAFF
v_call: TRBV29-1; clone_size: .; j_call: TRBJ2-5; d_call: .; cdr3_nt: TGCAGCGGAAACCAGGGATCAGAGACCCAGTACTTC; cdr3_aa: CSGNQGSETQYF
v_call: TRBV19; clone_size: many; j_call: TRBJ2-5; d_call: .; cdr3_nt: TGTGCCTCCCAAAGTCCGGGAGCGGAGACCCAGTACTTC; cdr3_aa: CASQSPGAETQYF
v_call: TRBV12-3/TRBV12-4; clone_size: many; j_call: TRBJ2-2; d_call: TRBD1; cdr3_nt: TGTGCCAGCAGTCGGACAGGGGGTACCGGGGAGCTGTTTTTT; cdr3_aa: CASSRTGGTGELFF
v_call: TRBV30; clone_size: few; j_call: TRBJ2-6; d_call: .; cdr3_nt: TGTGCCTGGAGTAAACCTCCCTCTGGGGCCAACGTCCTGACTTTC; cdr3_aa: CAWSKPPSGANVLTF
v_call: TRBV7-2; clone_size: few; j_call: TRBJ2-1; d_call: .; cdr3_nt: TGTGCCAGCAGCGCAGCTTACAATGAGCAGTTCTTC; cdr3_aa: CASSAAYNEQFF
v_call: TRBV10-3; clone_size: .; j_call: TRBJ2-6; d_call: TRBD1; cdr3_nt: TGTGCCATCAGCCTGGACAGGGTTGGGGTCGGGGCCAACGTCCTGACTTTC; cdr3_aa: CAISLDRVGVGANVLTF
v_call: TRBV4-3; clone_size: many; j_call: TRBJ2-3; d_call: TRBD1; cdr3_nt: TGCGCCAGCAGCCAAGACGGGGACAGGGTCACAGATACGCAGTATTTT; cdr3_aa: CASSQDGDRVTDTQYF
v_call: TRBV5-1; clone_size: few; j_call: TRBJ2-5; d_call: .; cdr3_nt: TGCGCCAGCAGCTGGAACCAAGAGACCCAGTACTTC; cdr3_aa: CASSWNQETQYF
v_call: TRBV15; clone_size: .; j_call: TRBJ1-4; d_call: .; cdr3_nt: TGTGCCACCAGCAGCGATTTAATAGGGAATGAAAAACTGTTTTTT; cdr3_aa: CATSSDLIGNEKLFF
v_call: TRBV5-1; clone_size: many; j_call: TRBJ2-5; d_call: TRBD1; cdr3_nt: TGCGCCAGCAGCTGGACAGGGGAAGAGACCCAGTACTTC; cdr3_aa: CASSWTGEETQYF
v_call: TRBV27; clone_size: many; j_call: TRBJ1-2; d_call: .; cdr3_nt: TGTGCCAGCAGCCCTGACAGGTCCAACTATGGCTACACCTTC; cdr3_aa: CASSPDRSNYGYTF
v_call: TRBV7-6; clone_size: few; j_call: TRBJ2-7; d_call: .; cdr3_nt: TGTGCCAGCAGTTCTGACAGGAATTACGAGCAGTACTTC; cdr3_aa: CASSSDRNYEQYF